This T cell receptor (beta chain) is from a study of blood T cells in healthy people across ages (dated by TCRdb to about 2015). Concerning the study at large: In model experiments, template switching captured about one uniquely barcoded TCR beta cDNA molecule for every two T cells. Two additional independent replicas of 1 million unique cDNA reads from the same blood draw were analyzed for two donors (one aged 18 to 29 and one aged 80 or older). The donors were split into four age groups: young (average approximately 16 years), middle-aged (39), aged (approximately 60) and long-lived (approximately 80). To avoid experimental bias, donors of different ages were randomly spread across the sequencing lanes. Age-related changes in TCR beta repertoire diversity were measured in the study by deep sequencing normalized with unique cDNA molecular identifiers.

Based on the germline V gene (reference sequence), the CDR1 and CDR2 sequences are DFQATT and SNEGSKA. The germline V end is reduced by 0 bases and the J end by 4 bases; junction bases left unmatched: 7. Measured from the cysteine to the phenylalanine, the CDR3 is 16 residues long. The kept DNA is CDR3 alone, 48 bases in frame from the first base. To prepare the library, 5' RACE was applied. Sequencer: Illumina HiSeq 2500. A second 7 to 11 cycle PCR used a sample-barcoded 5' primer and a J-beta primer mix. A unique molecular identifier was introduced onto each TCR beta cDNA molecule by a template-switch 5' adaptor carrying 12 random nucleotides. Each sample yielded at least 2.5 million CDR3-containing paired-end reads. First-strand cDNA synthesis was performed from all RNA using the Mint cDNA synthesis kit, with priming by a TRBC-specific oligonucleotide. Following uracil-DNA glycosylase treatment, all cDNA underwent a first 18-cycle PCR with the universal primers M1SS and BC2_uni_R. Turning to the authors' computational methods: For normalization, 1 million high-quality reads, each with a distinct molecular identifier, were randomly selected from each sample. Instead of being binned into consensus sequences, reads with shared molecular identifiers were discarded. MiTCR, run with a Q25 quality threshold and the strictest error-elimination algorithm, handled CDR3 identification, clonotype clustering and error correction. A nonparametric unseen species model with Euler transformation was used to estimate a lower bound on total TCR beta diversity. TCRdb redid the processing of the public reads, applying fastp at Q25 and MiXCR, and retained in-frame beta chains. Here each entry gathers all rows of one CDR3 protein and keeps the most common genes and DNA. In this record, the V and J calls reflect TCRdb's handling and not the investigators' own analysis. The sample profile shows some 1.4 million distinct CDR3 sequences; about 43% of them were found once. Of the sample, roughly 7.9% is held by the ten largest clones.

In regard to this clonotype: What this receptor recognizes is not known. No base quality information exists; no much larger clone differs at one position.

The donors were about 40 Caucasian individuals from Russia, aged roughly 6 to 95 years, who were systemically healthy. Each donor gave about 10 milliliters of peripheral blood, drawn into EDTA-treated Vacutainer tubes. Ficoll-Paque density-gradient centrifugation was used to isolate PBMCs, with at least 6 million per sample. Trizol reagent was used to extract total RNA from the PBMCs, yielding at least 6 micrograms per sample. For every donor, an aliquot of PBMCs went through flow cytometry to measure the percentages of naive CD45RAhigh/CD27high T cells. Broad study findings and their caveats: There was a strong correlation between observed TCR beta diversity and the percentage of naive T cells measured by flow cytometry. Donor CMV infection status was unknown, potentially confounding age-related changes in expanded clonotypes. Estimates of total diversity based on one million sequenced T cells were regarded as lower bounds and as underestimates. As age increased, observed TCR beta diversity per million T cells dropped in a roughly linear way, and a significant reduction was already evident by age about 40. Bulk unsorted PBMC profiling prevented conclusive comparison of naive and antigen-experienced compartments. Compared with the aged group, more naive CD4+ T cells, fewer expanded clones and increased TCR diversity were shown by the long-lived group, suggesting age selection.

Here the chain combines TRBV20-1 and TRBJ2-3; 10 of the junction bases match TRBD2. The TCR originated in a woman under 30 in good health. Sequenced input: blood. CDR3 protein: CSARDPGTSDSDTQYF. The DNA sequence is given as TGCAGTGCTAGAGACCCCGGGACTAGCGATTCAGATACGCAGTATTTT.